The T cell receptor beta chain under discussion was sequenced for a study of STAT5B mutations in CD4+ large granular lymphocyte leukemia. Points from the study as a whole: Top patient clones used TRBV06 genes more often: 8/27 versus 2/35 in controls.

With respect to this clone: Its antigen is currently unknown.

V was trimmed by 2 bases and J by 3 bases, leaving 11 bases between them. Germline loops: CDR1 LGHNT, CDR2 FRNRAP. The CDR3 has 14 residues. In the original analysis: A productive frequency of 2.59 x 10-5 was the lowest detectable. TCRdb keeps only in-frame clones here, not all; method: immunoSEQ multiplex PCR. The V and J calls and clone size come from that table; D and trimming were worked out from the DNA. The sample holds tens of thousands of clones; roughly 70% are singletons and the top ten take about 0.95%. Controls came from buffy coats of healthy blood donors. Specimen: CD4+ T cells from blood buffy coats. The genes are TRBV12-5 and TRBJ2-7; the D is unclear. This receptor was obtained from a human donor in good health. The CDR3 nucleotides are TGTGCTAGTGGTTTGAGACTGTCTTTCTACGAGCAGTACTTC. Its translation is CASGLRLSFYEQYF.